One sample yielded the 19 T cell receptor beta chains listed below, sequenced in a study of T cell responses to AZD1222 COVID-19 vaccine. The protocol was immunoSEQ multiplex PCR, while the TCRdb copy is restricted to in-frame clones and leaves out a portion. The sample gives 95,000 to 150,000 clones, approximately 88% of which show up once; approximately 27% is in the top ten. The sequencing here drew on peripheral blood, taken on day 0 of AZD1222 vaccination. These receptors were taken from an adult in good health.

The chain couples TRBV5-6 to TRBJ1-2; a possible D gene is TRBD1 (6 bases). This CDR3 is built from 13 residues. Germline CDR1 SGHDT, CDR2 YYEEEE. V gave up 6 bases and J gave up 5 bases, with 14 bases separating them. The chain's CDR3 is CASTPERGYGYTF. The DNA for the CDR3 is TGTGCCAGCACCCCTGAAAGGGGGTATGGCTACACCTTC.

The chain has TRBV2 and TRBJ1-1; D not certain. V lost 4 bases and J lost 2, with 8 bases in between. The germline V gene encodes CDR1 SNHLY and CDR2 FYNNEI. CDR3 length equals 13 residues. The CDR3 DNA is TGTGCCAGCAGTGCACAGTTTAACACTGAAGCTTTCTTT. It yields the protein CASSAQFNTEAFF.

This clone came up a few times. This chain connects TRBV5-8 to TRBJ1-2; 9 bases agree with TRBD1. The CDR3 totals 14 residues. Germline values: CDR1 SGHTS, CDR2 YDEGEE. Trimming at V came to 3 bases and at J to 5 bases, leaving 5 bases not matched to a gene. CDR3 amino acids: CASSYKGQGYGYTF. CDR3 nucleotides: TGTGCCAGCAGCTACAAGGGACAGGGTTATGGCTACACCTTC. The entire variable domain, with the rest obtained from reference TRBV5-8 and TRBJ1-2, is as follows: EAGVTQSPTHLIKTRGQQATLRCSPISGHTSVYWYQQALGLGLQFLLWYDEGEERNRGNFPPRFSGRQFPNYSSELNVNALELEDSALYLCASSYKGQGYGYTFGSGTRLTVV.

A single count supports this clone. V is TRBV19 and J is TRBJ2-3; D is undetermined. Trimming shortened V by 4 bases and J by 5 bases, and 4 bases separated the two germline ends. The CDR3 covers 11 residues. Per germline, CDR1 LNHDA and CDR2 SQIVND (reference sequence). As DNA, the CDR3 is TGTGCCAGTAGTAACAGAGATACGCAGTATTTT. Its protein product is CASSNRDTQYF.

The J gene is TRBJ2-5, the V gene TRBV6-5; D gene unclear. Germline-derived CDR1 and CDR2 are MNHEY and SVGAGI. V dropped 2 bases and J dropped 4 bases, with 11 bases sitting between them. The CDR3 sequence is 14 residues long. DNA for the CDR3: TGTGCCAGCAGTTACCAGGAGAGATCAGAGACCCAGTACTTC. Encoded protein: CASSYQERSETQYF.

This chain joins TRBV6-6 and TRBJ1-5; D may be TRBD1 (5 bases). From germline, CDR1 is MNHNY and CDR2 SVGAGI (reference sequence). Trimming cost V 7 bases and J 3 bases, with 19 bases left between them. The CDR3 runs 16 residues. This CDR3 reads CASISTEAGSNQPQHF. CDR3 in DNA: TGTGCCAGCATCTCGACCGAGGCAGGGTCCAATCAGCCCCAGCATTTT.

V is TRBV30 and J is TRBJ2-5; D may be TRBD1 (6 bases). Trimming stripped 0 bases from V and 5 bases from J, with 16 bases between. Germline-derived CDR1 and CDR2 are GTSNPN and SVGIG (reference sequence). The CDR3 spans 15 residues. The CDR3 sequence: CAWSVGQRRGETQYF. The CDR3 region has the DNA TGTGCCTGGAGTGTCGGACAGCGGCGAGGGGAGACCCAGTACTTC.

The chain couples TRBV18 to TRBJ1-6, with no clear D. CDR1 and CDR2 from the germline V gene are KGHSH and LQKENI. The CDR3 is made up of 14 amino acids. V gave up 6 bases and J gave up 6 bases, with 12 bases separating them. The CDR3: CASSPPDPNSPLHF. In nucleotides, the CDR3 is TGTGCCAGCTCCCCCCCTGATCCTAATTCACCCCTCCACTTT.

The genes are TRBV27 and TRBJ1-2, with D maybe TRBD1 (5 bases). The CDR3 is made up of 13 amino acids. Germline-derived CDR1 and CDR2 are MNHEY and SMNVEV (reference sequence). The V and J ends lost 1 base and 7 bases respectively, with 10 bases between them. CDR3 nucleotide sequence: TGTGCCAGCAGTTTATATGGAGGGACTGGCTACACCTTC. Amino acids: CASSLYGGTGYTF.

The V and J genes are TRBV19 and TRBJ1-4; the match to TRBD1 covers 8 bases. The CDR3 is made up of 14 amino acids. The trim removed 4 bases at V and 8 bases at J, leaving 6 bases unmatched. Germline-derived CDR1 and CDR2 are LNHDA and SQIVND (reference sequence). The CDR3 reads CASSNPGQAEKLFF. CDR3 DNA: TGTGCCAGTAGTAACCCGGGACAGGCGGAAAAACTGTTTTTT.

The gene calls are TRBV24-1 and TRBJ2-3; D is possibly TRBD1 or TRBD2 (5 bases each). This CDR3 comprises 14 residues. Germline values: CDR1 KGHDR, CDR2 SFDVKD. V lost 5 bases and J 0 bases, leaving 8 bases between the germline ends. CDR3 in amino acids: CATSVGDSTDTQYF. The DNA of the CDR3 is TGTGCCACCAGTGTTGGGGACAGCACAGATACGCAGTATTTT.

The chain combines TRBV29-1 with TRBJ2-5, with a weak D call TRBD2 (6 bases). CDR3 length: 15 amino acids. CDR1 is SQVTM and CDR2 is ANQGSEA in the germline V gene. The V gene lost 5 bases and the J gene lost 1 base, with 17 bases spanning the gap. The CDR3 DNA is TGCAGCGTTCCGGGGGAGATGGGTACCCAAGAGACCCAGTACTTC. Protein sequence: CSVPGEMGTQETQYF. Looking up the rest from reference TRBV29-1 and TRBJ2-5 gives the full variable domain: SAVISQKPSRDICQRGTSLTIQCQVDSQVTMMFWYRQQPGQSLTLIATANQGSEATYESGFVIDKFPISRPNLTFSTLTVSNMSPEDSSIYLCSVPGEMGTQETQYFGPGTRLLVL.

The gene calls are TRBV3-1 (or the pseudogene TRBV3-2) and TRBJ2-1; no definite D call. The CDR3 consists of 13 residues. The V end was cut by 0 bases, the J end by 7 bases, with 7 bases between. CDR1 and CDR2 (germline): LGHDT, YNNKEL (reference sequence). In DNA form, the CDR3 reads TGTGCCAGCAGCCAAGAGTCTTGGAATGAGCAGTTCTTC. It specifies CASSQESWNEQFF.

As regards this clone: The same CDR3 arises from other DNA sequences in this sample as well. This sequence joins TRBV6-5 and TRBJ1-2; D perhaps matches TRBD1 (6 bases). The V end was cut by 0 bases, the J end by 7 bases, with 9 bases between. Germline CDR1 and CDR2: MNHEY and SVGAGI. The CDR3 runs to 13 residues. CDR3 in DNA: TGTGCCAGCAGTTACTCAGGGGGAAGTGGCTACACCTTC. Translated, it gives CASSYSGGSGYTF.

The chain has TRBV28 and TRBJ1-5; TRBD1 is a possible D gene (6 bases). The CDR3 extends over 15 amino acids. Germline CDR1 is MDHEN and CDR2 is SYDVKM. With 5 bases removed from V and 4 bases from J, the gap between germline ends came to 15 bases. CDR3 nucleotide sequence: TGTGCCAGCAGTCAGGGACAACTGGGGAATCAGCCCCAGCATTTT. Residues: CASSQGQLGNQPQHF.

The V and J genes are TRBV28 and TRBJ1-5, with unresolved D. The V and J ends lost 4 bases and 0 bases respectively, with 7 bases between them. Germline V gene data show CDR1 as MDHEN and CDR2 as SYDVKM. The CDR3 has 14 amino acids. The CDR3 loop reads CASSSGDSNQPQHF. CDR3 in DNA: TGTGCCAGCAGTTCAGGAGATAGCAATCAGCCCCAGCATTTT.

This rearrangement joins TRBV18 to TRBJ2-7; 7 bases match TRBD1. The CDR3 covers 14 residues. V trimming: 6 bases; J trimming: 6 bases; junction bases outside the gene matches: 11. The germline V gene encodes CDR1 KGHSH and CDR2 LQKENI. CDR3 sequence reads: CASSFDRDLREQYF. The CDR3 DNA follows: TGTGCCAGCTCGTTCGACAGGGATCTCCGCGAGCAGTACTTC.

The count of this clone is one. The chain combines TRBV20-1 with TRBJ2-7; 9 nucleotides match TRBD1. Trimming cost V 3 bases and J 6 bases; bases outside gene matches: 12. CDR1 is DFQATT, CDR2 SNEGSKA, per germline (reference sequence). There are 15 residues in the CDR3. CDR3 region: CSASYRQGGFSEQYF. DNA of the CDR3: TGCAGTGCTAGTTACAGACAGGGGGGTTTCAGCGAGCAGTACTTC.

This chain links TRBV20-1 with TRBJ1-6; D not resolved. The CDR3 has 13 residues. V lost 3 bases, J lost 7 bases, and 10 bases lay in between. Germline loops: CDR1 DFQATT, CDR2 SNEGSKA (reference sequence). The CDR3, as DNA: TGCAGTGCTAGTGTAACAGTCAATTCACCCCTCCACTTT. Encoded protein: CSASVTVNSPLHF.